These T cell receptor beta chains were read from a single sample in a study of CXCR3-negative and CXCR3-positive naive CD8 T cells. TCRdb reprocessed the 5' RACE reads; each CDR3 protein has one entry and no DNA is given. The table for this sample gives around 60,000 distinct CDR3 sequences. The sequenced sample consisted of naive CXCR3- CD8+ T cells from blood. The receptors shown here come from a human donor in good health. Some clones in this sample may be carry-over from other donors' samples. CDR3s include the opening cysteine and the closing phenylalanine or tryptophan. Size tells how often a clone was seen (once, few, many) or the class of an expanded clone, and some rows leave it out.

V gene	clone size	J gene	CDR3 protein
TRBV4-3	-	TRBJ2-1	CASSPTGRGITYNEQFF
TRBV11-3	-	TRBJ2-5	CASSEQGMETQYF
TRBV6-2/TRBV6-3	-	TRBJ2-7	CASSYQAGGSYEQYF
TRBV6-5	-	TRBJ2-2	CASSYIPPGAGIAGELFF
TRBV28	-	TRBJ2-2	CASSFSGTVYTGELFF
TRBV12-3/TRBV12-4	-	TRBJ2-1	CASAYYTSSYNEQFF
TRBV9	-	TRBJ1-1	CASSAGTWEIEAFF
TRBV7-9	-	TRBJ2-1	CASSGQGNEQFF
TRBV15	-	TRBJ2-5	CATSRLSSETQYF
TRBV7-9	-	TRBJ2-5	CASSPRLEETQYF
TRBV7-8	-	TRBJ2-7	CASSPSSGGLYEQYF
TRBV7-8	-	TRBJ2-2	CASSFMWSPGELFF
TRBV25-1	-	TRBJ2-1	CASSGGLAGGNEQFF
TRBV12-3/TRBV12-4	-	TRBJ2-1	CASSFWQSNEQFF
TRBV7-6	-	TRBJ1-2	CASSLATGSTNYGYTF
TRBV29-1	-	TRBJ2-2	CSVSMPNTGELFF
TRBV5-1	-	TRBJ2-1	CASSRMTGGVNEQFF
TRBV7-9	-	TRBJ2-2	CASSSGGFSSLGTGELFF
TRBV29-1	-	TRBJ2-7	CSGGQGGSYEQYF
TRBV6-4	-	TRBJ2-2	CASSDSTGAGELFF
TRBV6-5	-	TRBJ2-7	CASSYYWGESSYEQYF
TRBV6-2/TRBV6-3	medium-sized	TRBJ2-2	CASSYSIPRINTGELFF
TRBV3-1	-	TRBJ2-3	CASSHHPGPYTDTQYF
TRBV7-9	-	TRBJ2-1	CASSLAVYPWNEQFF
TRBV20-1	-	TRBJ2-1	CSASLRGLDYNEQFF
TRBV6-5	-	TRBJ1-2	CASSYPGQGGGYTF
TRBV19	-	TRBJ2-1	CASSIATYNEQFF
TRBV2	-	TRBJ1-5	CASNRQGVQPQHF
TRBV21-1	-	TRBJ1-2	CASSKALPGGYGYTF
TRBV12-3/TRBV12-4	-	TRBJ2-7	CASSWDKFYEQYF
TRBV28	-	TRBJ1-6	CASSLKAAIWNSPLHF
TRBV14	-	TRBJ2-7	CASSQDRAVSSYEQYF
TRBV7-2	-	TRBJ1-3	CASSKTGGPGNTIYF
TRBV19	-	TRBJ2-5	CASSFYTGTEAGGTQYF
TRBV20-1	-	TRBJ1-2	CSANLGTRSYGYTF
TRBV4-1	-	TRBJ2-3	CASSQDGVPGQGTDTQYF
TRBV3-1	-	TRBJ2-1	CASSPGLAGGSSYNEQFF
TRBV11-1	-	TRBJ2-7	CASSLAGTGNLEQYF
TRBV5-6	-	TRBJ2-7	CASSLPGQGAYEQYF
TRBV7-3	-	TRBJ1-1	CASSLTPKMNTEAFF
TRBV2	-	TRBJ1-6	CASSDSSPLHF
TRBV6-2/TRBV6-3	-	TRBJ2-7	CASMIAGGTPYEQYF
TRBV5-1	-	TRBJ2-7	CASSSLGDRAYSYEQYF
TRBV11-2	-	TRBJ1-5	CASSFSGGDQPQHF
TRBV20-1	-	TRBJ2-5	CSTVGGTNIWETQYF
TRBV10-3	-	TRBJ2-3	CAISNLGQQGGTDTQYF
TRBV6-6	-	TRBJ2-3	CASSYGEESTDTQYF
TRBV6-2/TRBV6-3	-	TRBJ2-3	CASTETDLTDTQYF
TRBV29-1	-	TRBJ2-1	CSVDSSRGDSDEQFF